These 19 T cell receptor beta chains originate from one sample sequenced in a study of Ad26.COV2.S vaccination and SARS-CoV-2 variants. Using immunoSEQ multiplex PCR, the repertoire was profiled, and TCRdb retains in-frame clones only, with some absent. The sample includes roughly 700,000 clones, roughly 90% of them seen just once. Treatment denoted: roughly 19 received Ad26.COV2.S at low or high dose, single or two shots; 5 received placebo; per-sample allocation not given. Sampling occurred on day 63 after the first vaccine or placebo injection. The sequences come from peripheral blood, collected in a trial of Ad26.COV2.S vaccine versus placebo. These receptors were collected from a person between 18 and 60 years old who received the Ad26.COV2.S COVID-19 vaccine or a placebo.

CDR3 in amino acids: CATSVKTGVTDTQYF. The CDR3 DNA sequence: TGTGCCACCAGTGTTAAGACAGGGGTGACAGATACGCAGTATTTT. V gene TRBV24-1 combines with J gene TRBJ2-3, with 8 bases that match TRBD1. This CDR3 has 15 amino acids. Germline CDR1 and CDR2: KGHDR and SFDVKD. Germline trimming cut 5 bases from V and 3 bases from J; bases unmatched to any gene: 6.

The V gene is TRBV2, the J gene TRBJ2-5; TRBD2 aligns across 8 bases. V was clipped by 4 bases and J by 5 bases; unmatched bases: 9. Germline V gene sequence: CDR1 SNHLY, CDR2 FYNNEI. The CDR3 runs 15 residues. The CDR3, as DNA: TGTGCCAGCAGTGGTTCGGGAGGGAGGAGGGAGACCCAGTACTTC. Translating gives CASSGSGGRRETQYF.

A few counts support this clone. The rearrangement joins TRBV19 to TRBJ2-7; weak D call: TRBD1 (5 bases). The CDR3 loop spans 12 amino acids. CDR1 is LNHDA and CDR2 is SQIVND in the germline V gene (reference sequence). Trimming took 3 bases from V and 6 from J, leaving 9 bases between them. The CDR3 here is CASSIQGGEQYF. In DNA, the CDR3 is TGTGCCAGTAGTATTCAGGGTGGCGAGCAGTACTTC.

This clone came up once. CDR3 region: CASSRGGGVSYEQYF. CDR3 bases: TGTGCCAGCAGCCGAGGGGGAGGAGTTTCCTACGAGCAGTACTTC. The chain carries TRBV11-2 and TRBJ2-7; D could derive from TRBD1 or TRBD2 (6 bases each). Germline loops: CDR1 SGHAT, CDR2 FQNNGV. Trimming pared 5 bases from V and 1 base from J, leaving 15 bases between. CDR3 length: 15 residues.

V is TRBV2 and J is TRBJ2-1, with TRBD2 identical over 7 bases. Trimming took 5 bases from V and 7 from J; bases not matched to a gene: 8. This CDR3 region has 14 residues. Germline assignment: CDR1 SNHLY and CDR2 FYNNEI. The CDR3 is CASSWAGDENEQFF. The CDR3 DNA reads TGTGCCAGCAGTTGGGCGGGAGACGAGAATGAGCAGTTCTTC.

This clone was counted once. The chain is built from TRBV3-1 (or the pseudogene TRBV3-2) and TRBJ2-7; 16 bases match TRBD2. This CDR3 has 17 amino acids. Germline V gene sequence: CDR1 LGHDT, CDR2 YNNKEL (reference sequence). V dropped 4 bases and J dropped 3; count of bases not matched to a gene: 6. The CDR3 DNA is TGTGCCAGCAGCCCCGGGACTAGCGGGGGGGCGTTCTACGAGCAGTACTTC. Translation: CASSPGTSGGAFYEQYF.

The V gene is TRBV7-3, the J gene TRBJ2-5; no firm D call. Germline CDR1 SGHTA, CDR2 FQGTGA. This CDR3 spans 13 amino acids. Trimming took off 5 bases at V and 5 bases at J, with 12 bases between the two ends. The CDR3 DNA reads TGTGCCAGCAGCCTATCGGACGGGGAGACCCAGTACTTC. Its protein product is CASSLSDGETQYF.

This chain uses TRBV6-5 with TRBJ1-2, with 9 positions matching TRBD1. With 10 bases clipped from V and 5 bases from J, the junction kept 5 bases outside the gene matches. Germline loops: CDR1 MNHEY, CDR2 SVGAGI. This CDR3 region has 12 residues. CDR3 sequence reads: CATGDRAYGYTF. CDR3 DNA: TGTGCCACCGGGGACAGGGCTTATGGCTACACCTTC.

V gene TRBV5-4 combines with J gene TRBJ2-7; TRBD1 aligns across 8 bases. Germline values: CDR1 SGHNT, CDR2 YYREEE (reference sequence). This CDR3 has 14 residues. V lost 6 bases to trimming and J lost 2 bases; unmatched junction nucleotides: 7. CDR3 in amino acids: CASTSGTGPYEQYF. The DNA for the CDR3 is TGTGCCAGCACCTCCGGGACAGGTCCCTACGAGCAGTACTTC.

Regarding this clone: Other DNA sequences within the sample encode an identical CDR3. The chain uses TRBV5-6 and TRBJ2-7; D uncertain. Germline V gene data show CDR1 as SGHDT and CDR2 as YYEEEE. The length of the CDR3 is 11 residues. Trimming removed 0 bases from V and 6 bases from J, with 4 bases in between. The CDR3 reads CASSLGGEQYF. CDR3 bases: TGTGCCAGCAGCTTGGGGGGCGAGCAGTACTTC.

The genes are TRBV7-8 and TRBJ1-2; weak D call: TRBD1 (5 bases). The CDR3 is made up of 15 amino acids. Germline assignment: CDR1 SGHVS and CDR2 FQNEAQ. The V and J ends lost 5 bases and 4 bases respectively, with 17 bases between them. CDR3 in DNA: TGTGCCAGCAGCCCAACCGAATCAGGGCGCTATGGCTACACCTTC. Residues: CASSPTESGRYGYTF.

The chain links TRBV3-1 (or the pseudogene TRBV3-2) to TRBJ1-2; 10 nucleotides match TRBD1. The CDR3 extends over 16 amino acids. Germline-derived CDR1 and CDR2 are LGHDT and YNNKEL (reference sequence). Trimming at V came to 4 bases and at J to 8 bases, leaving 13 bases not matched to a gene. Written as DNA, the CDR3 is TGTGCCAGCAGCCCCGGGGAGGACAGGGGGTATAGGGGCTACACCTTC. This translates into CASSPGEDRGYRGYTF.

The gene calls are TRBV6-2 or TRBV6-3 and TRBJ2-3; 7 bases align to TRBD2. This CDR3 spans 17 amino acids. V gave up 0 bases and J gave up 5 bases; unmatched junction bases: 11. The germline gives CDR1 MNHEY, CDR2 SVGEGT. CDR3 amino acids: CASSYSASLSGVDTQYF. CDR3 sequence (DNA): TGTGCCAGCAGTTACTCCGCAAGTCTAAGCGGGGTAGATACGCAGTATTTT.

V is TRBV27 and J is TRBJ2-7; D is tentatively TRBD1 or TRBD2 (5 bases each). Trimming removed 6 bases at V and 4 bases at J, with 19 bases between. CDR3 length: 15 residues. Germline assignment: CDR1 MNHEY and CDR2 SMNVEV (reference sequence). The CDR3 bases are TGTGCCAGCAGCCGATCATGGGACCCTTTATACGAGCAGTACTTC. This sequence encodes CASSRSWDPLYEQYF.

This clone was seen only a few times. V usage is TRBV7-9 and J usage is TRBJ1-5; weak D call: TRBD1 (5 bases). Trimming removed 5 bases at V and 2 bases at J, with 13 bases between. This CDR3 spans 15 amino acids. In germline, CDR1 is SEHNR, CDR2 FQNEAQ (reference sequence). The CDR3 DNA sequence: TGTGCCAGCAGCCAAGACACAGGTGGCAATCAGCCCCAGCATTTT. It translates to CASSQDTGGNQPQHF.

The chain uses TRBV2 and TRBJ2-5; 8 positions agree with TRBD2. Unmatched junction bases numbered 1, after V lost 4 bases and J lost 3 bases. Germline loops: CDR1 SNHLY, CDR2 FYNNEI. The CDR3 covers 13 residues. DNA for the CDR3: TGTGCCAGCAGTGTACTAGCGGAAGAGACCCAGTACTTC. This gives the protein CASSVLAEETQYF.

Here the CDR3 DNA reads TGTGCCAGCAGCCAAGACCGACAGGGTAGGAGCTATGGCTACACCTTC. As protein: CASSQDRQGRSYGYTF. The chain employs TRBV4-2 and TRBJ1-2; 7 bases fit TRBD1. Germline V CDR1 and CDR2: LGHNA, YNFKEQ. V was clipped by 0 bases and J by 4 bases; unmatched bases: 8. The CDR3 has 16 amino acids.

This clone has a handful of counts. The CDR3 region has the DNA TGTGCCAGCACCTTTGGGGATACGCAGTATTTT. Protein product: CASTFGDTQYF. The gene calls are TRBV3-1 (or the pseudogene TRBV3-2) and TRBJ2-3; D remains unclear. Trimming took off 7 bases at V and 6 bases at J, with 8 bases between the two ends. This CDR3 has 11 amino acids. CDR1 and CDR2 from the germline V gene are LGHDT and YNNKEL (reference sequence).

This clone has just one count. V gene TRBV2 combines with J gene TRBJ2-4; D ambiguous. Germline lookup yields CDR1 SNHLY and CDR2 FYNNEI. The CDR3 has 14 amino acids. The V and J ends lost 4 bases and 3 bases respectively, with 10 bases between them. CDR3 coding DNA: TGTGCCAGCAGTGTGAAGGGATTCAAAAACATTCAGTACTTC. This gives the protein CASSVKGFKNIQYF.